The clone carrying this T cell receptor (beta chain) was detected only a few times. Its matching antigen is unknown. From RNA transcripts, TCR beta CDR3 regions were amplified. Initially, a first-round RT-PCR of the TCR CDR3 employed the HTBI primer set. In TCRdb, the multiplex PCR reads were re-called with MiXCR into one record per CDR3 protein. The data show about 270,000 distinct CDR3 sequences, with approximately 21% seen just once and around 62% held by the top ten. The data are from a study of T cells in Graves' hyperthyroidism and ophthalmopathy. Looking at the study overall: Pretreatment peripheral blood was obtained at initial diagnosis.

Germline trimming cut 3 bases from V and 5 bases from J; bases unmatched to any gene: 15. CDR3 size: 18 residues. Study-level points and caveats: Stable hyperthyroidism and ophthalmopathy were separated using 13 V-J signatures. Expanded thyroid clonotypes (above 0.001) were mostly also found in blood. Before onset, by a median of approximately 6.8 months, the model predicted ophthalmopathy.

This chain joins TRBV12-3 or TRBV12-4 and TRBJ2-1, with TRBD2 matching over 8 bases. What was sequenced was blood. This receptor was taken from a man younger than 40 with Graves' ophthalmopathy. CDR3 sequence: CASSFPREGQRGHNEQFF. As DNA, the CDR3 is TGTGCCAGCAGTTTCCCCAGGGAAGGGCAGCGGGGGCACAATGAGCAGTTCTTC.